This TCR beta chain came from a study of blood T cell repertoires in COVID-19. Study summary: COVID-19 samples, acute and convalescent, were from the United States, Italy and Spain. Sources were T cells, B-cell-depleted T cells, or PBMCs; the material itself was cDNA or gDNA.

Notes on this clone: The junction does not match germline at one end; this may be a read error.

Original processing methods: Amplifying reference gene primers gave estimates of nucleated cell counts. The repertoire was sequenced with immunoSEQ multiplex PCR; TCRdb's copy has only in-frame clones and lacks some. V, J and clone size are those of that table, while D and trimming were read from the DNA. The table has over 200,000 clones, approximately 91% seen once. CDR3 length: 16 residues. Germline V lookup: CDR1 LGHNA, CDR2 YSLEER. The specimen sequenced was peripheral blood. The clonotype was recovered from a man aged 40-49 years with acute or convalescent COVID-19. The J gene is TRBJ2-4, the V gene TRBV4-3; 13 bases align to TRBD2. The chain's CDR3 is CASSQGLAGVGYIQYF. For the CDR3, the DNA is TGCGCCAGCAGTCAAGGACTAGCGGGAGTGGGGTACATTCAGTACTTC.